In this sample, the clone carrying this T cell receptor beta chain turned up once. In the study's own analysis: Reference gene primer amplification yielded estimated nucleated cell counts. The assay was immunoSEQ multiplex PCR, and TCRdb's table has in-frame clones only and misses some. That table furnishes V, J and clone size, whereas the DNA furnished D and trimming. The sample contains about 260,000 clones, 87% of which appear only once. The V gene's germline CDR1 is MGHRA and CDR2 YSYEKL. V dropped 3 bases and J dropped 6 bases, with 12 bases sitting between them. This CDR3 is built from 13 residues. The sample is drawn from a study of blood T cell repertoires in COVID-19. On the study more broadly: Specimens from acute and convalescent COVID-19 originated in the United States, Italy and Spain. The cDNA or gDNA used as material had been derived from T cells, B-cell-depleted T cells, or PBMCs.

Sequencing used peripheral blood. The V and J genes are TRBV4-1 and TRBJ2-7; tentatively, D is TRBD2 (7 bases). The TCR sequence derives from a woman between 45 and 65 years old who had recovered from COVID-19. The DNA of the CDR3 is TGCGCCAGCAGCCAGACGCGGGGGCCCGAGCAGTACTTC. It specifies CASSQTRGPEQYF.